What follows describes a single TCR beta chain. After removal of 3 bases from V and 11 bases from J, the junction contained 11 bases not matched to a gene. The V gene's germline CDR1 is SGHNT and CDR2 YYREEE (reference sequence). The CDR3 totals 14 residues. This entry is derived from a study of blood T cell repertoires in COVID-19. Participants were aged roughly 18 to 100 years from around 25 US areas. Data came from immunoSEQ multiplex PCR; TCRdb stores just in-frame clones and leaves some out. This sample has some 100,000 clones, with around 85% found just once. Source material: PBMCs or T cells enriched from blood (not recorded which). The rearrangement links TRBV5-4 to TRBJ1-1, with TRBD1 matching over 9 bases. The TCR was taken from a woman between 50 and 59 years old who had recovered from COVID-19. In DNA form, the CDR3 reads TGTGCCAGCAGCTCGGACAGGGGAGGTTTAGGGGCTTTCTTT. Protein sequence: CASSSDRGGLGAFF.